This T cell receptor beta chain was identified in a study of blood T cell repertoires in COVID-19. The overall study: Sources were T cells, B-cell-depleted T cells, or PBMCs; the material itself was cDNA or gDNA.

This CDR3 contains 14 residues. Per germline, CDR1 LGHNA and CDR2 YSLEER. The J segment lost 5 bases and the V segment lost 4 bases, leaving 6 bases of the junction unmatched. Original processing notes: It was from reference gene primer amplification that nucleated cell counts were estimated. Method: immunoSEQ multiplex PCR; TCRdb's copy keeps in-frame clones and lacks some. The V and J calls and clone size were taken over from that table, and D and trimming were inferred from the DNA. The sample comprises about 250,000 clones, just over 90% of which are singletons, and 1.5% to 2% rests with the top ten. This study enrolled people aged roughly 18 to 100 from around 25 US geographic areas.

The sample was PBMCs or T cells enriched from blood (not recorded which). This clonotype originated in a woman aged 18-29 years who had recovered from COVID-19. The chain joins TRBV4-3 to TRBJ1-1, with 8 positions matching TRBD1. The CDR3 DNA reads TGCGCCAGCAGCCCCTCGGACAGGGCGACTGAAGCTTTCTTT. Its translation is CASSPSDRATEAFF.